The 8 T cell receptor beta chains below all came from one sample that was sequenced in a study of shared clonotypes between healthy human individuals. Sequencing was performed with immunoSEQ multiplex PCR; in TCRdb, only in-frame clones are kept and a portion is missing. The data contain about 2.3 million clones, approximately 95% of them seen just once; the ten biggest clones take up 0.39%. Sequencing was done on a sample of naive CD4+ T cells from PBMCs. Subset given: CD45RA+ positively selected. The receptors here all came from a man between 18 and 29 years old in good health. Some clones in this sample may be carry-over from other donors' samples.

The rearrangement uses TRBV27 and TRBJ2-7; D gene ambiguous. The CDR3 extends over 11 amino acids. V was shortened by 8 bases and J by 3 bases, with 8 bases between the two germline ends. The germline V gene encodes CDR1 MNHEY and CDR2 SMNVEV (reference sequence). The CDR3 region is CASASVYEQYF. DNA of the CDR3: TGTGCCAGCGCATCAGTCTACGAGCAGTACTTC.

The genes are TRBV9 and TRBJ2-4; weak D call: TRBD2 (5 bases). CDR1 and CDR2 (germline): SGDLS, YYNGEE. The germline V and J ends were trimmed by 4 bases and 1 base, with 18 bases remaining between them. This CDR3 spans 17 amino acids. The CDR3 loop is CASSPPHGGPAKNIQYF. The CDR3 DNA follows: TGTGCCAGCAGCCCTCCCCACGGCGGGCCGGCCAAAAACATTCAGTACTTC.

This chain joins TRBV28 and TRBJ1-4; maybe TRBD1 (5 bases). This CDR3 has 14 amino acids. Looked up from germline, CDR1 is MDHEN and CDR2 is SYDVKM. Trimming left V 7 bases short and J 8 bases short, with 17 bases between. CDR3 region: CASTSGGKGEKLFF. The CDR3 coding sequence is TGTGCCAGCACCTCGGGGGGGAAGGGAGAAAAACTGTTTTTT.

The CDR3 bases are TGTGCCAGCAGCTTGGCTAGCGGGCTTCTCCCTTCCTACAATGAGCAGTTCTTC. Protein sequence: CASSLASGLLPSYNEQFF. The V call is TRBV5-4, the J call TRBJ2-1; 8 nucleotides align to TRBD2. This CDR3 is built from 18 residues. Unmatched junction bases numbered 9, after V lost 0 bases and J lost 1 base. The V gene's germline CDR1 is SGHNT and CDR2 YYREEE (reference sequence). Complete variable domain (other parts from reference TRBV5-4 and TRBJ2-1): ETGVTQSPTHLIKTRGQQVTLRCSSQSGHNTVSWYQQALGQGPQFIFQYYREEENGRGNFPPRFSGLQFPNYSSELNVNALELDDSALYLCASSLASGLLPSYNEQFFGPGTRLTVL.

J is TRBJ2-2 and V is TRBV7-9; D ambiguous. This CDR3 is built from 15 residues. Germline V CDR1 and CDR2: SEHNR, FQNEAQ (reference sequence). Trimming removed 3 bases at V and 1 base at J, with 9 bases between. In nucleotides, the CDR3 is TGTGCCAGCAGCTTTGGGTCCGGGAACACCGGGGAGCTGTTTTTT. It yields the protein CASSFGSGNTGELFF.

Comments on this clone: The identical CDR3 is also encoded by other nucleotide sequences in the sample. V usage is TRBV19 and J usage is TRBJ2-7, with D unresolved. In germline, CDR1 is LNHDA, CDR2 SQIVND (reference sequence). This CDR3 has 12 residues. The V end was cut by 5 bases, the J end by 1 base, with 6 bases between. The CDR3 protein is CASSSGSYEQYF. The CDR3 region has the DNA TGTGCCAGTAGTTCCGGGTCCTACGAGCAGTACTTC.

This clone was observed a single time. The CDR3 region is CASSYSAGFYNEQFF. As DNA, the CDR3 is TGTGCCAGCAGTTACTCTGCAGGGTTCTACAATGAGCAGTTCTTC. This chain joins TRBV6-5 and TRBJ2-1; weak D call: TRBD1 (5 bases). The CDR3 covers 15 residues. Trimming stripped 0 bases from V and 3 bases from J, with 9 bases between. Germline V gene lookup returns CDR1 MNHEY and CDR2 SVGAGI.

About this clone: This same CDR3 is encoded by further DNA sequences in the sample. The rearrangement uses TRBV9 and TRBJ2-5; D not resolved. This CDR3 comprises 12 residues. The ends were cut back, 2 bases at V and 2 bases at J, with 4 bases in the middle. Per the germline V gene, CDR1 is SGDLS and CDR2 is YYNGEE. The CDR3 here is CASSVDQETQYF. For the CDR3, the DNA is TGTGCCAGCAGCGTGGATCAAGAGACCCAGTACTTC.